This record concerns one T cell receptor beta chain sequence. Its antigen is not known. The RNA, about 0.45 to 1 ug, was put through reverse transcription using random hexamers. An immunoSEQ multiplex PCR generated amplified TCR beta CDR3 products spanning 54 Vbeta and 13 Jbeta. Using its own MiXCR run on the immunoSEQ multiplex PCR reads, TCRdb lists one record per CDR3 protein. The table includes 250,000 to 300,000 distinct CDR3 sequences, more than 75% detected once. These data come from a study of CD8 T cells in Susac syndrome. Findings of the study overall: The authors acknowledged that their TCR sequencing and HLA analysis involved a relatively small number of individuals.

There are 11 residues in the CDR3. V lost 5 bases to trimming and J lost 2 bases, with 4 bases between them. The germline V gene encodes CDR1 SEHNR and CDR2 FQNEAQ (reference sequence). This chain links TRBV7-9 with TRBJ2-7; no reliable D call. This receptor was taken from a human donor with multiple sclerosis. Sequencing was done on a sample of CD8+ T cells from PBMCs. The CDR3 nucleotides read TGTGCCAGCAGCGACACCTACGAGCAGTACTTC. Translation: CASSDTYEQYF.